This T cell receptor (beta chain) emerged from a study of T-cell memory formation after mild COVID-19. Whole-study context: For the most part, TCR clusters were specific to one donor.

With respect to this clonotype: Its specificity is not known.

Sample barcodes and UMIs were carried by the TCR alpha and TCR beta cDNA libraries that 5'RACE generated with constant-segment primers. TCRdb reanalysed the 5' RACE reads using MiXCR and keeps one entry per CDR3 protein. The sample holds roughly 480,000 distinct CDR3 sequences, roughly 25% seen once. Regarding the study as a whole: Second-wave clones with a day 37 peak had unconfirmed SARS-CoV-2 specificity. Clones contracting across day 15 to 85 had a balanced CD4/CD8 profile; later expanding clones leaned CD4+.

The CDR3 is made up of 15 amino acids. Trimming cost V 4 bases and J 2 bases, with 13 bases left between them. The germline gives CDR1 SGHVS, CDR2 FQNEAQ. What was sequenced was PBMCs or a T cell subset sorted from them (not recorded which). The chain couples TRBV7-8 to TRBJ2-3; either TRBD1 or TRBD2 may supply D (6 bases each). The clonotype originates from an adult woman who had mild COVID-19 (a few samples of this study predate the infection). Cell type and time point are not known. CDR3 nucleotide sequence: TGTGCCAGCAGCTGGGGTTGGGGGGCCACAGATACGCAGTATTTT. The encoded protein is CASSWGWGATDTQYF.